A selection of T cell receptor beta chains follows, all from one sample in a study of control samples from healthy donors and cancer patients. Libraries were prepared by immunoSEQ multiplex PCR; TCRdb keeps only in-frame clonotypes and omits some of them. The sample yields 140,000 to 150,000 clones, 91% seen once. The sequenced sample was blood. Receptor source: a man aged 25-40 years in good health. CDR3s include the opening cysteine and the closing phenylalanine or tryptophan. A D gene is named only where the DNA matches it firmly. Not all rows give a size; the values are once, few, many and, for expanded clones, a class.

CDR3 protein: CASSVDRSYGYTF
CDR3 DNA: TGTGCCAGCAGCGTAGATAGGTCCTATGGCTACACCTTC
clone size: NA
D gene: NA
V gene: TRBV9
J gene: TRBJ1-2

CDR3 protein: CASSRGAYGGATGELFF
CDR3 DNA: TGTGCCAGCAGTCGGGGGGCCTATGGCGGGGCCACCGGGGAGCTGTTTTTT
clone size: NA
D gene: NA
V gene: TRBV7-3
J gene: TRBJ2-2

CDR3 protein: CASSLEQTGELFF
CDR3 DNA: TGTGCCAGCAGCTTAGAGCAGACCGGGGAGCTGTTTTTT
clone size: NA
D gene: NA
V gene: TRBV11-2
J gene: TRBJ2-2

CDR3 protein: CASSSGLNTEAFF
CDR3 DNA: TGTGCCAGTAGTAGCGGTCTGAACACTGAAGCTTTCTTT
clone size: NA
D gene: NA
V gene: TRBV19
J gene: TRBJ1-1

CDR3 protein: CASSLAPSGARANYGYTF
CDR3 DNA: TGTGCCAGCAGCTTAGCGCCTTCGGGGGCAAGGGCTAACTATGGCTACACCTTC
clone size: NA
D gene: NA
V gene: TRBV7-6
J gene: TRBJ1-2

CDR3 protein: CASSYGTFNEQFF
CDR3 DNA: TGTGCCAGCAGCTATGGGACCTTCAATGAGCAGTTCTTC
clone size: NA
D gene: NA
V gene: TRBV5-6
J gene: TRBJ2-1

CDR3 protein: CASSHSSGGLGEQFF
CDR3 DNA: TGTGCCAGCAGCCACTCTAGCGGGGGGCTGGGGGAGCAGTTCTTC
clone size: once
D gene: TRBD2
V gene: TRBV4-2
J gene: TRBJ2-1

CDR3 protein: CASSEWTNTEAFF
CDR3 DNA: TGTGCCAGCAGTGAATGGACGAACACTGAAGCTTTCTTT
clone size: NA
D gene: NA
V gene: TRBV6-1
J gene: TRBJ1-1

CDR3 protein: CASSLQIEQYF
CDR3 DNA: TGTGCCAGCAGCTTACAAATCGAGCAGTACTTC
clone size: NA
D gene: NA
V gene: TRBV7-3
J gene: TRBJ2-7

CDR3 protein: CASSLINYGYTF
CDR3 DNA: TGTGCCAGCAGTTTGATTAACTATGGCTACACCTTC
clone size: NA
D gene: NA
V gene: TRBV28
J gene: TRBJ1-2

CDR3 protein: CASSLGRAGSPLHF
CDR3 DNA: TGTGCCAGCAGCTTAGGGCGGGCGGGTTCACCCCTCCACTTT
clone size: NA
D gene: NA
V gene: TRBV7-9
J gene: TRBJ1-6

CDR3 protein: CASSEDHTYGYTF
CDR3 DNA: TGCGCCAGCAGTGAGGATCACACCTATGGCTACACCTTC
clone size: NA
D gene: NA
V gene: TRBV10-1
J gene: TRBJ1-2

CDR3 protein: CASSTTLTGNQPQHF
CDR3 DNA: TGTGCCAGTAGTACGACACTCACGGGCAATCAGCCCCAGCATTTT
clone size: NA
D gene: NA
V gene: TRBV19
J gene: TRBJ1-5

CDR3 protein: CASSVIGMSSGNTIYF
CDR3 DNA: TGTGCCAGCAGTGTAATCGGAATGAGCTCTGGAAACACCATATATTTT
clone size: once
D gene: NA
V gene: TRBV6-1
J gene: TRBJ1-3

CDR3 protein: CASSGQSYEQYF
CDR3 DNA: TGTGCCTCCTCGGGACAGTCCTACGAGCAGTACTTC
clone size: NA
D gene: TRBD1
V gene: TRBV27
J gene: TRBJ2-7

CDR3 protein: CASSPKDTQYF
CDR3 DNA: TGTGCCAGCTCACCAAAAGATACGCAGTATTTT
clone size: NA
D gene: NA
V gene: TRBV18
J gene: TRBJ2-3

CDR3 protein: CASSLGEPNEAFF
CDR3 DNA: TGTGCCAGCAGTTTAGGTGAACCGAATGAAGCTTTCTTT
clone size: NA
D gene: NA
V gene: TRBV27
J gene: TRBJ1-1

CDR3 protein: CASSFLAGGPKEQYF
CDR3 DNA: TGTGCCAGCAGTTTCTTAGCGGGGGGGCCGAAAGAGCAGTACTTC
clone size: NA
D gene: TRBD2
V gene: TRBV5-4
J gene: TRBJ2-7

CDR3 protein: CASSGGTGWTEAFF
CDR3 DNA: TGTGCCAGTAGTGGGGGGACAGGGTGGACTGAAGCTTTCTTT
clone size: NA
D gene: TRBD1
V gene: TRBV19
J gene: TRBJ1-1

CDR3 protein: CASSVGTGGSGYTF
CDR3 DNA: TGTGCCAGCAGCGTAGGGACAGGGGGCAGTGGCTACACCTTC
clone size: NA
D gene: TRBD1
V gene: TRBV9
J gene: TRBJ1-2

CDR3 protein: CASSRDRSNYGYTF
CDR3 DNA: TGCGCCAGCAGCCGGGACAGATCTAACTATGGCTACACCTTC
clone size: NA
D gene: TRBD1
V gene: TRBV10-1
J gene: TRBJ1-2

CDR3 protein: CASSLGTSGAGYEQYF
CDR3 DNA: TGTGCCAGCAGCTTGGGGACTAGCGGCGCCGGATACGAGCAGTACTTC
clone size: few
D gene: TRBD2
V gene: TRBV5-4
J gene: TRBJ2-7

CDR3 protein: CASTSSGTSGYEQYF
CDR3 DNA: TGTGCCAGTACCTCTAGTGGGACTAGCGGATACGAGCAGTACTTC
clone size: NA
D gene: TRBD2
V gene: TRBV19
J gene: TRBJ2-7

CDR3 protein: CASSAGLAGSTDTQYF
CDR3 DNA: TGCGCCAGCAGCGCGGGACTAGCGGGGAGCACAGATACGCAGTATTTT
clone size: NA
D gene: TRBD2
V gene: TRBV5-1
J gene: TRBJ2-3

CDR3 protein: CASSPDRLYTQYF
CDR3 DNA: TGTGCCAGCAGCCCCGACAGGCTTTATACGCAGTATTTT
clone size: NA
D gene: NA
V gene: TRBV7-9
J gene: TRBJ2-3

CDR3 protein: CAISDRAENTEAFF
CDR3 DNA: TGTGCCATCAGTGATCGGGCAGAGAACACTGAAGCTTTCTTT
clone size: NA
D gene: NA
V gene: TRBV10-3
J gene: TRBJ1-1

CDR3 protein: CASVGGFSGNTIYF
CDR3 DNA: TGTGCCAGCGTCGGCGGTTTTTCTGGAAACACCATATATTTT
clone size: once
D gene: NA
V gene: TRBV19
J gene: TRBJ1-3

CDR3 protein: CASSEYRMNTEAFF
CDR3 DNA: TGTGCCAGCAGTGAGTATAGGATGAACACTGAAGCTTTCTTT
clone size: once
D gene: NA
V gene: TRBV2
J gene: TRBJ1-1

CDR3 protein: CATSRDGGIYEQYF
CDR3 DNA: TGTGCCACCAGCAGAGATGGAGGTATATACGAGCAGTACTTC
clone size: NA
D gene: NA
V gene: TRBV15
J gene: TRBJ2-7

CDR3 protein: CASSLGQEPGLALVGELFF
CDR3 DNA: TGTGCCAGCAGCTTAGGCCAAGAACCGGGACTAGCTCTTGTCGGGGAGCTGTTTTTT
clone size: once
D gene: TRBD2
V gene: TRBV13
J gene: TRBJ2-2

CDR3 protein: CASSLQRGPSNEQFF
CDR3 DNA: TGTGCCAGCAGTTTGCAGCGGGGGCCCAGCAATGAGCAGTTCTTC
clone size: NA
D gene: TRBD2
V gene: TRBV27
J gene: TRBJ2-1

CDR3 protein: CASSVGDLTEAFF
CDR3 DNA: TGTGCCAGCAGCGTAGGGGACCTCACTGAAGCTTTCTTT
clone size: NA
D gene: NA
V gene: TRBV9
J gene: TRBJ1-1

CDR3 protein: CASSLTGQGAEGYTF
CDR3 DNA: TGTGCCAGCAGCTTAACTGGACAGGGGGCAGAAGGCTACACCTTC
clone size: NA
D gene: TRBD1
V gene: TRBV7-3
J gene: TRBJ1-2

CDR3 protein: CASSVGRGRVGEQFF
CDR3 DNA: TGTGCCAGCAGTGTCGGCAGGGGGCGCGTGGGTGAGCAGTTCTTC
clone size: NA
D gene: TRBD1
V gene: TRBV2
J gene: TRBJ2-1

CDR3 protein: CASSPSDEKLFF
CDR3 DNA: TGTGCCAGCAGTCCGTCAGACGAAAAACTGTTTTTT
clone size: NA
D gene: NA
V gene: TRBV2
J gene: TRBJ1-4

CDR3 protein: CASRQGGSRDSNQPQHF
CDR3 DNA: TGCGCCAGCCGACAGGGAGGGTCTCGGGATAGCAATCAGCCCCAGCATTTT
clone size: NA
D gene: TRBD1
V gene: TRBV5-1
J gene: TRBJ1-5

CDR3 protein: CASSLGGGGNTEAFF
CDR3 DNA: TGTGCCAGCAGCTTAGGGGGAGGGGGTAACACTGAAGCTTTCTTT
clone size: NA
D gene: NA
V gene: TRBV7-2
J gene: TRBJ1-1